This entry features one T cell receptor (beta chain) sequence. Its antigen has not been determined. No base quality information exists; no much larger clone differs at one position. The CDR3 spans 17 residues, from the cysteine through the phenylalanine. Of the read, only the CDR3 DNA is kept; its 51 bases are in frame from base 1. The germline ends are 20 bases apart after V is trimmed by 2 bases and J by 3 bases. The germline V gene specifies MNHEY as CDR1 and SVGAGI as CDR2. This record belongs to a study of CD8 T cells in Susac syndrome (dated by TCRdb to the late 2010s). The study in broad terms: Of the Susac syndrome patients who were sequenced, more than five had clinically active disease and roughly eight were in clinical remission. Repertoire sequencing was used to test whether CD8+ T cell activation and differentiation in Susac syndrome was antigen driven. At blood withdrawal, Susac syndrome patients were either therapy-naive, taking corticosteroids (in some cases with IVIg as well), or taking IVIg alone. Study-level results and caveats: No clonal expansion was detected in the CD4+ T cell repertoire of Susac syndrome patients. The TCR sequencing and HLA analysis was acknowledged to have included a relatively small number of individuals.

Peripheral blood CD8+ and CD4+ T cells from healthy donors, Susac syndrome patients and multiple sclerosis patients were profiled using high-throughput TCR beta sequencing. The Susac syndrome patients fulfilled recently defined diagnostic criteria for definite or probable disease. Bulk CD8+ and CD4+ T cells were purified by magnetic negative isolation, while CD8+ TEMRA cells were enriched using FACS. Blood was drawn into EDTA tubes, processed within 24 hours, and PBMCs were isolated by density gradient centrifugation. PBMCs intended for TCR sequencing were frozen in liquid nitrogen and were later thawed in a 37 degrees C water bath. Purity of sorted or isolated CD4+, CD8+ and CD8+ TEMRA cells was at least 90%. RNA was extracted using the RNeasy kit, and roughly 0.45 to 1 microgram was reverse transcribed with random hexamers. TCR beta CDR3 regions were amplified with the immunoSEQ multiplex PCR assay covering 54 Vbeta and 13 Jbeta segments. To correct PCR amplification bias, a synthetic template baseline was used for both primer optimization and computational correction. In the paper's pipeline: Only productive sequences were kept, with reads annotated to V, D and J genes according to IMGT and analyzed in immunoSEQ Analyzer. To calculate clonality, Shannon entropy was normalized by log2 of the number of productive unique sequences and then subtracted from one. Public and private clones were assessed among the 100 most prevalent clones of each patient and control. Susac-specific clones were defined as absent from healthy and MS cohorts, around 970 published viral clones and other ImmuneACCESS disease sequences. TCRdb's own reprocessing of the public reads used fastp at Q25 and MiXCR and kept productive beta chains. When rows share a CDR3 protein, they turn into one entry using the most common DNA and genes. The V and J calls shown here were made by TCRdb, not taken from the authors' results. For this sample there are more than 200,000 distinct CDR3 sequences; over 90% appear just once. Roughly 0.14% of the sample is taken by the ten largest.

The chain employs TRBV6-5 and TRBJ2-7, with the D segment possibly TRBD1 or TRBD2, each aligning over 5 bases. Sequenced material: CD4+ T cells from PBMCs. This TCR came from a human donor with Susac syndrome. The CDR3 is CASSYPHTGTDVYEQYF. Read as DNA, the sequence is TGTGCCAGCAGTTACCCCCATACCGGGACGGACGTCTACGAGCAGTACTTC.